This is a list of T cell receptor beta chains from one sample in a study of quantifying T cell responses using KT2 cells. TCRdb re-called the UMI-ligation and nested PCR reads through MiXCR, storing one row per CDR3 protein. The data contain 25,000 to 35,000 distinct CDR3 sequences, 10% of them singletons. The material sequenced was PBMCs spiked with cells of the T cell clone KT2. The origin of the receptors is a human donor. The CDR3 runs from the conserved cysteine through the conserved F or W. D genes are given only for firm matches. Only some rows state a clone size, as once, few, many or a class for expanded clones.

TRBD1,TRBV5-1,many,TRBJ2-7,CASSSRGNEQYF,TGCGCCAGCAGCTCCAGGGGGAACGAGCAGTACTTC
TRBD1,TRBV20-1,NA,TRBJ1-6,CSARDRGDRVFGSPLHF,TGCAGTGCTAGAGATCGAGGGGACAGGGTCTTCGGTTCACCCCTCCACTTT
NA,TRBV7-3,NA,TRBJ1-6,CASSASSYNSPLHF,TGTGCCAGCAGCGCCAGCTCCTATAATTCACCCCTCCACTTT
TRBD2,TRBV20-1,NA,TRBJ2-1,CSARVGAGGSYNEQFF,TGCAGTGCTAGAGTTGGGGCGGGGGGGTCCTACAATGAGCAGTTCTTC
TRBD2,TRBV7-2,many,TRBJ2-7,CASSLIIAGRYEQYF,TGTGCCAGCAGCTTAATAATAGCGGGGCGGTACGAGCAGTACTTC
TRBD1,TRBV3-1,many,TRBJ1-1,CASSRRQGQNTEAFF,TGTGCCAGCAGCCGAAGACAGGGACAGAACACTGAAGCTTTCTTT
TRBD1,TRBV7-9,many,TRBJ1-1,CASSLPTGRTEAFF,TGTGCCAGCAGCTTACCGACAGGGCGCACTGAAGCTTTCTTT
NA,TRBV20-1,many,TRBJ1-4,CSARGGALNEKLFF,TGCAGTGCTAGGGGGGGGGCCCTTAATGAAAAACTGTTTTTT
NA,TRBV29-1,few,TRBJ2-7,CSVVPALGYEQYF,TGCAGCGTTGTGCCAGCTCTTGGGTACGAGCAGTACTTC
TRBD1,TRBV29-1,few,TRBJ2-5,CSVEGQGAAETQYF,TGCAGCGTTGAGGGGCAGGGGGCGGCGGAGACCCAGTACTTC
NA,TRBV7-9,many,TRBJ2-7,CASSLGRGSYEQYF,TGTGCCAGCAGCTTAGGAAGGGGCTCCTACGAGCAGTACTTC
TRBD2,TRBV7-2,many,TRBJ2-3,CASSSSGSTQYF,TGTGCCAGCAGCTCTAGCGGGTCAACGCAGTATTTT
NA,TRBV6-5,few,TRBJ1-2,CASSFDVTASYGYTF,TGTGCCAGCAGCTTCGACGTTACGGCTTCCTATGGCTACACCTTC
TRBD1,TRBV7-2,NA,TRBJ2-7,CASRGTGTYEQYF,TGTGCCAGCAGAGGGACAGGGACCTACGAGCAGTACTTC
NA,TRBV7-3,NA,TRBJ2-3,CASSLGLATDTQYF,TGTGCCAGCAGCTTAGGTCTAGCAACAGATACGCAGTATTTT
TRBD2,TRBV5-6,NA,TRBJ2-1,CASSLEASGRACNEQFF,TGTGCCAGCAGCTTAGAGGCTAGCGGGAGGGCCTGCAATGAGCAGTTCTTC
NA,TRBV6-2/TRBV6-3,NA,TRBJ1-6,CASSTDVPDLPLHF,TGTGCCAGCAGTACCGACGTCCCAGATTTACCCCTCCACTTT
NA,TRBV9,few,TRBJ2-7,CASSPYGLTYEQYF,TGTGCCAGCAGCCCTTACGGACTGACGTACGAGCAGTACTTC
TRBD1,TRBV9,few,TRBJ2-3,CASSAQPGTGTDTQYF,TGTGCCAGCAGCGCTCAACCTGGGACAGGGACAGATACGCAGTATTTT
TRBD1,TRBV29-1,many,TRBJ2-7,CSATGAYEQYF,TGCAGCGCAACAGGGGCCTACGAGCAGTACTTC
NA,TRBV19,NA,TRBJ2-1,CASSIDGAHTYNEQFF,TGTGCCAGTAGTATAGATGGGGCCCATACCTACAATGAGCAGTTCTTC
NA,TRBV6-5,many,TRBJ1-2,CASSSPEGLNGYTF,TGTGCCAGCAGCTCCCCAGAAGGGCTGAATGGCTACACCTTC
NA,TRBV6-4,NA,TRBJ2-3,CASSELSTDTQYF,TGTGCCAGCAGTGAGCTTAGCACAGATACGCAGTATTTT
NA,TRBV28,few,TRBJ2-7,CASSPDYSYEQYF,TGTGCCAGCAGTCCCGATTACTCCTACGAGCAGTACTTC
TRBD1,TRBV6-1,many,TRBJ1-1,CASSENPGGLNTEAFF,TGTGCCAGCAGTGAAAATCCAGGGGGCTTGAACACTGAAGCTTTCTTT
NA,TRBV29-1,NA,TRBJ2-7,CSVDTGSPGYEQYF,TGCAGCGTCGATACAGGGTCGCCGGGCTACGAGCAGTACTTC
NA,TRBV29-1,many,TRBJ2-1,CSVEDLTEQFF,TGCAGCGTTGAAGATCTCACCGAGCAGTTCTTC
NA,TRBV2,few,TRBJ2-2,CASRWGIWSNTGELFF,TGTGCCAGCAGGTGGGGCATTTGGTCCAACACCGGGGAGCTGTTTTTT
TRBD2,TRBV20-1,many,TRBJ2-3,CSARRAGASTDTQYF,TGCAGTGCGCGAAGAGCGGGGGCTAGCACAGATACGCAGTATTTT
NA,TRBV4-2,NA,TRBJ1-1,CASSQEGLGAFF,TGTGCCAGCAGCCAAGAAGGGCTCGGGGCTTTCTTT
NA,TRBV5-1,many,TRBJ1-2,CASSMDTSGYTF,TGCGCCAGCAGCATGGACACTTCGGGGTACACCTTC
NA,TRBV9,few,TRBJ2-5,CASSVGVAAYQETQYF,TGTGCCAGCAGCGTAGGGGTAGCGGCTTACCAAGAGACCCAGTACTTC
NA,TRBV7-6,many,TRBJ2-6,CASKKESGANVLTF,TGTGCCAGCAAAAAGGAATCGGGGGCCAACGTCCTGACTTTC
TRBD1,TRBV10-1,NA,TRBJ2-1,CASSESGGHEQFF,TGCGCCAGCAGTGAGTCAGGGGGCCATGAGCAGTTCTTC
TRBD2,TRBV4-1,NA,TRBJ2-1,CASSQDIAGGYNEQFF,TGCGCCAGCAGCCAAGATATAGCGGGGGGTTACAATGAGCAGTTCTTC
NA,TRBV5-1,NA,TRBJ2-2,CASSLEEGARELFF,TGCGCCAGCAGCTTGGAGGAGGGGGCCCGGGAGCTGTTTTTT
NA,TRBV2,NA,TRBJ2-7,CASSEARGPYEQYF,TGTGCCAGCAGTGAAGCTAGGGGTCCCTACGAGCAGTACTTC
NA,TRBV30,few,TRBJ1-1,CACRDGLNTEAFF,TGTGCCTGTCGGGACGGACTGAACACTGAAGCTTTCTTT
NA,TRBV2,few,TRBJ2-5,CASSQQGGQETQYF,TGTGCCAGCAGCCAACAGGGAGGGCAAGAGACCCAGTACTTC
NA,TRBV9,NA,TRBJ2-3,CASSVLSSTDTQYF,TGTGCCAGCAGCGTGCTTTCGAGCACAGATACGCAGTATTTT
NA,TRBV29-1,many,TRBJ2-1,CSVEEGNEQFF,TGCAGCGTTGAAGAAGGGAATGAGCAGTTCTTC
TRBD1,TRBV5-1,few,TRBJ1-2,CASSEDGTGVFRGYTF,TGCGCCAGCAGCGAGGATGGGACAGGGGTATTTCGAGGCTACACCTTC
NA,TRBV4-3,NA,TRBJ2-3,CASSQGTGPSTDTQYF,TGCGCCAGCAGCCAGGGAACAGGCCCTAGCACAGATACGCAGTATTTT
TRBD2,TRBV20-1,NA,TRBJ2-5,CSARKVGGSETQYF,TGCAGTGCTAGAAAGGTGGGAGGGTCAGAGACCCAGTACTTC
NA,TRBV12-3/TRBV12-4,many,TRBJ2-1,CASSLSRDNEQFF,TGTGCCAGCAGTTTAAGTAGGGACAATGAGCAGTTCTTC
TRBD1,TRBV3-1,few,TRBJ1-5,CASSQTGGGQPQHF,TGTGCCAGCAGCCAGACAGGGGGGGGACAGCCCCAGCATTTT
TRBD1,TRBV6-2/TRBV6-3,few,TRBJ2-7,CASSQGTGGTYEQYF,TGTGCCAGCAGCCAAGGGACAGGGGGGACCTACGAGCAGTACTTC
TRBD1,TRBV5-1,many,TRBJ2-7,CASSLRQGMIYEQYF,TGCGCCAGCAGCCTCCGACAGGGGATGATCTACGAGCAGTACTTC